This T cell receptor (beta chain) was retrieved from a study of Graves' ophthalmopathy and Graves' hyperthyroidism. Amplified TCR beta CDR3 regions were obtained using RNA transcripts as template. HTBI primers served in a first-round RT-PCR, which a second-round multiplex PCR followed. TCRdb ran MiXCR on the multiplex PCR reads and lists one entry per CDR3 protein. The sample has more than 300,000 distinct CDR3 sequences, about 18% seen once; the top ten hold 2.4%. This clonotype was counted many times. This TCR derives from an adult woman with stable Graves' hyperthyroidism. The sequenced sample was peripheral blood.

The CDR3 spells CASSPRPARETQYF. CDR3 nucleotides: TGTGCCAGCAGCCCCCGACCAGCCCGAGAGACCCAGTACTTC. The V and J genes are TRBV7-2 and TRBJ2-5; D unclear. Deletions cut 5 bases from V and 4 bases from J, with 14 bases between. The CDR3 spans 14 residues. The V gene's germline CDR1 is SGHTA and CDR2 FQGNSA.